The 5 T cell receptor beta chains below all came from one sample that was sequenced in a study of T-cell memory formation after mild COVID-19. From the 5' RACE reads, TCRdb called clonotypes with MiXCR, one entry per CDR3 protein. The sample lists nearly 250,000 distinct CDR3 sequences, roughly 15% occurring once. Sequenced sample: PBMCs or a T cell subset sorted from them (not recorded which). The receptors shown here come from an adult woman who had mild COVID-19 (a few samples of this study predate the infection). Cell type and time point are not known.

The chain combines TRBV4-1 with TRBJ1-5; possibly TRBD1 for D (6 bases). CDR1 and CDR2 (germline): MGHRA, YSYEKL. This CDR3 has 17 amino acids. Trimming shortened V by 1 base and J by 6 bases, and 19 bases separated the two germline ends. In DNA form, the CDR3 reads TGCGCCAGCAGCCAAGGGGTAGGGGGGCGCTTGTCTCAGCCCCAGCATTTT. It codes for CASSQGVGGRLSQPQHF.

This clonotype was found many times. The V gene is TRBV5-1, the J gene TRBJ1-1; 8 nucleotides align to TRBD1. Germline CDR1 and CDR2: SGHRS and YFSETQ. Trimming cost V 4 bases and J 1 base; bases outside gene matches: 6. The CDR3 runs 15 residues. The CDR3 is CASSRTGSKNTEAFF. In nucleotides, the CDR3 is TGCGCCAGCAGCCGGACAGGGTCGAAGAACACTGAAGCTTTCTTT.

The chain has TRBV11-2 and TRBJ2-1; D not resolved. This CDR3 is 13 amino acids long. The V gene lost 5 bases and the J gene lost 7 bases, with 12 bases spanning the gap. The V gene's germline CDR1 is SGHAT and CDR2 FQNNGV. CDR3 residues: CASSKKPWNEQFF. The CDR3 DNA follows: TGTGCCAGCAGCAAAAAACCGTGGAATGAGCAGTTCTTC.

Worth noting for this clonotype: The junction shows a germline mismatch at one end, possibly a read error. The rearrangement uses TRBV7-9 and TRBJ2-2; D is undetermined. This CDR3 region has 15 residues. Germline CDR1 is SEHNR and CDR2 is FQNEAQ (reference sequence). This CDR3 is CASSSSPISTWELFF. Here the CDR3 DNA reads TGTGCCAGCAGCTCCTCACCGATCTCCACCTGGGAGCTGTTTTTT.

The V gene is TRBV11-3, the J gene TRBJ1-1; D gene uncertain. Germline values: CDR1 SGHNT, CDR2 YENEEA. CDR3 length: 15 residues. V was trimmed by 1 base and J by 1 base, leaving 10 bases between them. CDR3 amino acids: CASSLGHGSNTEAFF. CDR3 sequence (DNA): TGTGCCAGCAGCTTAGGCCACGGGTCGAACACTGAAGCTTTCTTT. Based on the CDR3 plus reference TRBV11-3 and TRBJ1-1, the full variable domain is EAGVVQSPRYKIIEKKQPVAFWCNPISGHNTLYWYLQNLGQGPELLIRYENEEAVDDSQLPKDRFSAERLKGVDSTLKIQPAELGDSAVYLCASSLGHGSNTEAFFGQGTRLTVV.